The 26 T cell receptor beta chains reported below all come from one sample, sequenced in a study of T cells in localized non-small cell lung cancer (dated by TCRdb to 2020 to 2022). The receptor library was made with the immunoSEQ multiplex PCR assay. Not all clones reach the TCRdb copy of this immuneACCESS table, which keeps in-frame sequences only. Checked studies attribute under half of the gap to unresolved V genes and leave the rest unexplained. Present in this sample are around 40,000 clones, approximately 86% of which were seen just once. The top ten clones comprise roughly 7.7% of the sample. The specimen was peripheral blood, collected before any cancer treatment. The receptors originated from a woman aged 18 to 55 with stage III lung adenocarcinoma.

This CDR3 is CASSWGQGANTEAFF. The CDR3 nucleotides are TGTGCCAGCAGCTGGGGACAGGGGGCAAACACTGAAGCTTTCTTT. V and J are TRBV5-6 and TRBJ1-1, with TRBD1 identical over 12 bases. The CDR3 contains 15 residues. V was pared by 3 bases and J by 2 bases, with 2 bases of the junction left unmatched. Germline CDR1 is SGHDT and CDR2 is YYEEEE.

This chain connects TRBV19 to TRBJ1-5; D gene uncertain. This CDR3 spans 15 amino acids. The V and J ends lost 4 bases and 4 bases respectively, with 14 bases between them. The germline V gene encodes CDR1 LNHDA and CDR2 SQIVND (reference sequence). The CDR3, as DNA: TGTGCCAGTAGTACTATTAGGGTCTCGAATCAGCCCCAGCATTTT. Its protein product is CASSTIRVSNQPQHF.

The chain combines TRBV19 with TRBJ2-1; D is unresolved. The CDR3 covers 12 residues. Per germline, CDR1 LNHDA and CDR2 SQIVND (reference sequence). Trimming left V 5 bases short and J 7 bases short, with 9 bases between. The CDR3 region is CASSHGWNEQFF. The CDR3 coding sequence is TGTGCCAGTAGTCATGGATGGAATGAGCAGTTCTTC.

The CDR3 loop is CSANDGYGYTF. The CDR3 nucleotides read TGCAGTGCTAACGACGGATATGGCTACACCTTC. The chain uses TRBV20-1 and TRBJ1-2; the D is unclear. V gave up 4 bases and J gave up 5 bases, with 8 bases separating them. CDR1 is DFQATT and CDR2 is SNEGSKA in the germline V gene (reference sequence). The CDR3 is made up of 11 amino acids.

This rearrangement joins TRBV29-1 to TRBJ2-3; maybe TRBD1 (5 bases). V gave up 2 bases and J gave up 1 base, with 13 bases separating them. Germline V CDR1 and CDR2: SQVTM, ANQGSEA. The length of the CDR3 is 15 residues. The DNA for the CDR3 is TGCAGCGTTGAATTGTCGACAGTCGGCACAGATACGCAGTATTTT. This encodes CSVELSTVGTDTQYF.

The J gene is TRBJ2-5, the V gene TRBV18; 9 nucleotides align to TRBD2. The V segment lost 4 bases and the J segment 5 bases; nucleotides outside the gene matches: 8. The CDR3 length is 15 residues. Germline lookup yields CDR1 KGHSH and CDR2 LQKENI. The CDR3 DNA is TGTGCCAGCTCACTCCAGCGGGGGGCCGATGAGACCCAGTACTTC. This translates into CASSLQRGADETQYF.

The chain is built from TRBV6-6 and TRBJ1-1; TRBD1 is a possible D gene (5 bases). The germline CDR1 and CDR2 sequences are MNHNY and SVGAGI (reference sequence). V lost 0 bases and J lost 0, with 8 bases in between. This CDR3 has 15 residues. CDR3 in amino acids: CASSYSIGVNTEAFF. CDR3 DNA: TGTGCCAGCAGTTACTCGATAGGGGTGAACACTGAAGCTTTCTTT.

J is TRBJ1-1 and V is TRBV11-3, with TRBD1 matching over 9 bases. The CDR3 runs 17 residues. With 5 bases clipped from V and 2 bases from J, the junction kept 12 bases outside the gene matches. CDR1 and CDR2 (germline): SGHNT, YENEEA. The CDR3 region has the DNA TGTGCCAGCAGCGCCGGGACAGGGAAGCAGGGTAACACTGAAGCTTTCTTT. As protein: CASSAGTGKQGNTEAFF.

The chain uses TRBV6-5 and TRBJ2-3; D tentatively reads TRBD1 or TRBD2 (6 bases each). There are 13 residues in the CDR3. V was pared by 7 bases and J by 1 base, with 9 bases between. Germline CDR1 MNHEY, CDR2 SVGAGI. The CDR3 is CASKGGGTDTQYF. DNA of the CDR3: TGTGCCAGCAAGGGGGGCGGCACAGATACGCAGTATTTT.

The genes are TRBV7-6 and TRBJ2-1; D may be TRBD1 (5 bases). The length of the CDR3 is 14 residues. The germline V gene has CDR1 SGHVS and CDR2 FNYEAQ. Trimming pared 5 bases from V and 5 bases from J, leaving 13 bases between. CDR3: CASSLLSTDNEQFF. The CDR3 nucleotides read TGTGCCAGCAGCCTTCTCTCGACAGACAATGAGCAGTTCTTC.

The table lists this clone with a few counts. The chain carries TRBV19 and TRBJ1-1; no firm D call. Trimming removed 6 bases from V and 8 bases from J, with 7 bases in between. Germline CDR1 is LNHDA and CDR2 is SQIVND (reference sequence). The CDR3 totals 10 residues. CDR3 protein: CASSGPEAFF. The CDR3 DNA reads TGTGCCAGTAGCGGCCCCGAAGCTTTCTTT. Combining the CDR3 with reference TRBV19 and TRBJ1-1 gives the whole variable domain DGGITQSPKYLFRKEGQNVTLSCEQNLNHDAMYWYRQDPGQGLRLIYYSQIVNDFQKGDIAEGYSVSREKKESFPLTVTSAQKNPTAFYLCASSGPEAFFGQGTRLTVV.

This chain joins TRBV11-3 and TRBJ2-5; possibly TRBD1 or TRBD2 for D (6 bases each). The germline CDR1 and CDR2 sequences are SGHNT and YENEEA. The CDR3 has 14 amino acids. V lost 2 bases and J 5 bases, leaving 12 bases between the germline ends. CDR3 in amino acids: CASSLFSGAETQYF. The DNA for the CDR3 is TGTGCCAGCAGCTTATTTTCGGGGGCGGAGACCCAGTACTTC.

This clone was detected only once. J is TRBJ1-2 and V is TRBV5-1; the match to TRBD1 covers 9 bases. Trimming removed 1 base from V and 2 bases from J; junction bases left unmatched: 15. The germline gives CDR1 SGHRS, CDR2 YFSETQ. This CDR3 comprises 19 residues. CDR3 bases: TGCGCCAGCAGCTTGCAACCAATCGGTCCCGGGACAGGGAACTATGGCTACACCTTC. It yields the protein CASSLQPIGPGTGNYGYTF. The whole variable domain, remainder taken from reference TRBV5-1 and TRBJ1-2, is KAGVTQTPRYLIKTRGQQVTLSCSPISGHRSVSWYQQTPGQGLQFLFEYFSETQRNKGNFPGRFSGRQFSNSRSEMNVSTLELGDSALYLCASSLQPIGPGTGNYGYTFGSGTRLTVV.

The chain is built from TRBV9 and TRBJ2-1, with 7 bases matching TRBD2. CDR1 is SGDLS, CDR2 YYNGEE, per germline. The junction had 10 bases not matched to a gene; V was cut back by 4 bases and J by 6 bases. The CDR3 loop spans 15 amino acids. CDR3 DNA: TGTGCCAGCAGCCAATGGGAGAGGGAGGGCAATGAGCAGTTCTTC. This codes for CASSQWEREGNEQFF.

This chain links TRBV28 with TRBJ1-2; 7 positions match TRBD1. There are 15 residues in the CDR3. J lost 8 bases, V lost 2 bases, and 11 bases had no gene match. The germline V gene has CDR1 MDHEN and CDR2 SYDVKM. The CDR3 sequence is CASSLTGTASLGYTF. In DNA, the CDR3 is TGTGCCAGCAGTTTAACGGGGACAGCCAGCCTAGGCTACACCTTC.

The rearrangement uses TRBV5-1 and TRBJ1-6; D gene unclear. The V end was cut by 0 bases, the J end by 7 bases, with 8 bases between. Germline CDR1 SGHRS, CDR2 YFSETQ. The CDR3 covers 14 residues. The CDR3 sequence: CASSLGAANSPLHF. CDR3 coding DNA: TGCGCCAGCAGCTTGGGGGCAGCAAATTCACCCCTCCACTTT.

This clone has just one count. J is TRBJ1-2 and V is TRBV6-1, with D uncertain. Germline-derived CDR1 and CDR2 are MNHNS and SASEGT. CDR3 length: 12 residues. V was shortened by 1 base and J by 6 bases, with 6 bases between the two germline ends. CDR3 sequence (DNA): TGTGCCAGCAGTGAAGTTGCGGATGGCTACACCTTC. It yields the protein CASSEVADGYTF.

The chain recombines TRBV5-4 with TRBJ1-3, with a weak D call TRBD1 (5 bases). V was clipped by 0 bases and J by 2 bases, with 9 bases between them. Germline values: CDR1 SGHNT, CDR2 YYREEE (reference sequence). The CDR3 totals 15 residues. The CDR3 here is CASSLDPRAGNTIYF. The CDR3 DNA follows: TGTGCCAGCAGCTTGGATCCCAGGGCTGGAAACACCATATATTTT.

The chain combines TRBV2 with TRBJ2-2; D gene uncertain. Trimming removed 11 bases at V and 0 bases at J, with 16 bases between. CDR1 is SNHLY, CDR2 FYNNEI, per germline. The CDR3 is 15 amino acids. The CDR3 is CAGRLGGTNTGELFF. DNA of the CDR3: TGTGCCGGACGACTGGGCGGCACGAACACCGGGGAGCTGTTTTTT.

The genes are TRBV2 and TRBJ1-1; D unresolved. V gave up 0 bases and J gave up 3 bases, with 8 bases separating them. The CDR3 contains 14 residues. CDR1 is SNHLY, CDR2 FYNNEI, per germline. DNA for the CDR3: TGTGCCAGCAGTGAAGCGGACCAGTACACTGAAGCTTTCTTT. Encoded protein: CASSEADQYTEAFF.

The chain uses TRBV29-1 and TRBJ1-3; 7 bases fit TRBD1. The CDR3 runs 15 residues. V lost 4 bases, J lost 1 base, and 7 bases stayed unmatched. Looked up from germline, CDR1 is SQVTM and CDR2 is ANQGSEA. In nucleotides, the CDR3 is TGCAGCGTTGCCGCCTCGGGACAGTCTGGAAACACCATATATTTT. It encodes CSVAASGQSGNTIYF.

This chain uses TRBV19 with TRBJ1-2; D possibly corresponds to TRBD1 (5 bases). The CDR3 contains 14 residues. Trimming took off 7 bases at V and 2 bases at J, with 14 bases between the two ends. In germline, CDR1 is LNHDA, CDR2 SQIVND (reference sequence). The CDR3 loop is CASTRVRGNYGYTF. DNA of the CDR3: TGTGCCAGTACCCGCGTTCGGGGGAACTATGGCTACACCTTC.

A remark on this clone: Different DNA sequences within this sample yield the same CDR3. The rearrangement joins TRBV7-9 to TRBJ1-5; D is unclear. This CDR3 is built from 12 residues. From germline, CDR1 is SEHNR and CDR2 FQNEAQ (reference sequence). The V end was cut by 1 base, the J end by 6 bases, with 4 bases between. The CDR3 DNA follows: TGTGCCAGCAGCTTAGAAGGTCAGCCCCAGCATTTT. This gives the protein CASSLEGQPQHF.

This chain links TRBV25-1 with TRBJ2-1; D is possibly TRBD2 (6 bases). Trimming removed 6 bases at V and 9 bases at J, with 9 bases between. Germline assignment: CDR1 MGHDK and CDR2 SYGVNS. This CDR3 is built from 11 residues. The CDR3 loop reads CASRTGVEQFF. The CDR3 nucleotides are TGTGCCAGCAGAACGGGGGTTGAGCAGTTCTTC.

This chain uses TRBV19 with TRBJ1-5; unclear D gene. There are 14 residues in the CDR3. V shed 4 bases and J shed 1 base, with 8 bases lying between them. Germline loops: CDR1 LNHDA, CDR2 SQIVND (reference sequence). The CDR3 DNA sequence: TGTGCCAGTAGTACAACACACAGCAATCAGCCCCAGCATTTT. Its protein is CASSTTHSNQPQHF.

CDR3 region: CASSSGATGVEQYF. In DNA, the CDR3 is TGCGCCAGCAGTTCGGGGGCTACAGGGGTCGAGCAGTACTTC. This rearrangement joins TRBV5-1 to TRBJ2-7; TRBD1 might be the D (7 bases). Per germline, CDR1 SGHRS and CDR2 YFSETQ. This CDR3 contains 14 residues. The V end was cut by 5 bases, the J end by 6 bases, with 18 bases between.